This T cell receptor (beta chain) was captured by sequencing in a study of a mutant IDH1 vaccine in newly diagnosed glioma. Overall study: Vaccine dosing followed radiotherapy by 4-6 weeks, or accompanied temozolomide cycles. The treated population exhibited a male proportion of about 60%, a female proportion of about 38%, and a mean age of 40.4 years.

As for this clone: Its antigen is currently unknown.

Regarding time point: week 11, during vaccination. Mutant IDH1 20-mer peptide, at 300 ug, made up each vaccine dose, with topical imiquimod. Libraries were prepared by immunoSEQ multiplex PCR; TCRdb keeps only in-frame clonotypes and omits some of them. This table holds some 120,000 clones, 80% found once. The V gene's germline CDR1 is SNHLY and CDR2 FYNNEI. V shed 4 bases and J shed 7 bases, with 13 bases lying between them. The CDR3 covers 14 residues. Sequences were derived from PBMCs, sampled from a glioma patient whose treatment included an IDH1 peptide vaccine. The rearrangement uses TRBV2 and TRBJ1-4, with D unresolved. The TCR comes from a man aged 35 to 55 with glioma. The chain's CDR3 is CASSVKGKGEKLFF. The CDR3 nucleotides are TGTGCCAGCAGTGTCAAGGGAAAGGGTGAAAAACTGTTTTTT.